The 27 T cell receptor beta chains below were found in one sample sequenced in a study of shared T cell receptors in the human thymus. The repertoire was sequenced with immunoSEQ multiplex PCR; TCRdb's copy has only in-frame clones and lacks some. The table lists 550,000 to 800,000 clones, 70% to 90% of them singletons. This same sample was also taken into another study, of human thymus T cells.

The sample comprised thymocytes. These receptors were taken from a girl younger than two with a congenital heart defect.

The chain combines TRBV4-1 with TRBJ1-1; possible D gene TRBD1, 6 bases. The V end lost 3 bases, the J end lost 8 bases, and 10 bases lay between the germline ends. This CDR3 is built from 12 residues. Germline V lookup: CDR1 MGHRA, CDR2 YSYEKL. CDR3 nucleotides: TGCGCCAGCAGCCATACAGGGCGGGAAGCTTTCTTT. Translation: CASSHTGREAFF.

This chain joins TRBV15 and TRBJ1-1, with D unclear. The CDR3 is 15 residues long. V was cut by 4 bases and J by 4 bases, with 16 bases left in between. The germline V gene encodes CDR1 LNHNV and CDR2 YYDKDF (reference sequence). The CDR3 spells CATSKTHLGSTEAFF. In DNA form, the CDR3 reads TGTGCCACCAGCAAGACCCACCTCGGGAGCACTGAAGCTTTCTTT.

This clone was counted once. The CDR3 sequence is CASSLPGNTEAFF. For the CDR3, the DNA is TGCGCCAGCAGCTTGCCGGGGAACACTGAAGCTTTCTTT. This chain uses TRBV5-1 with TRBJ1-1; D not certain. Germline V gene data show CDR1 as SGHRS and CDR2 as YFSETQ. Trimming took off 1 base at V and 1 base at J, with 5 bases between the two ends. This CDR3 spans 13 amino acids.

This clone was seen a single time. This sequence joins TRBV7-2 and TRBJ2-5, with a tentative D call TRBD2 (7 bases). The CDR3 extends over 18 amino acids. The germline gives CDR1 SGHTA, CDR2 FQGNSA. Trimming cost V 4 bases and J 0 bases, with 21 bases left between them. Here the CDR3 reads CASSSYSGLGGHQETQYF. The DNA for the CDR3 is TGTGCCAGCAGCTCATACTCGGGCCTCGGGGGGCACCAAGAGACCCAGTACTTC.

CDR3 region: CASSFEGLENTEAFF. The CDR3 nucleotides read TGCGCCAGCAGCTTTGAGGGTTTGGAGAACACTGAAGCTTTCTTT. The rearrangement joins TRBV5-1 to TRBJ1-1; D not resolved. The CDR3 totals 15 residues. Trimming removed 2 bases from V and 1 base from J, with 12 bases in between. CDR1 is SGHRS and CDR2 is YFSETQ in the germline V gene.

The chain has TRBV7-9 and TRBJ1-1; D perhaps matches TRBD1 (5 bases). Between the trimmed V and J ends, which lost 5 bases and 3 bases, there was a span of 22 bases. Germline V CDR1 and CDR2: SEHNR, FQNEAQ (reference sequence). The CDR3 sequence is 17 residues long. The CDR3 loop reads CASSPIERGGRDTEAFF. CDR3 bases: TGTGCCAGCAGCCCTATTGAGAGGGGAGGACGCGACACTGAAGCTTTCTTT.

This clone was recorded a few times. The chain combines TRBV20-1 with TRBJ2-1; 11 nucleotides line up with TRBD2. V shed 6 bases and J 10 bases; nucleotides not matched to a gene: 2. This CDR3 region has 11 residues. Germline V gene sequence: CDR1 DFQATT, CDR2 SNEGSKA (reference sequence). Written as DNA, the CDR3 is TGCAGTGCGTCTAGCGGGGGGGAGCAGTTCTTC. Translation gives CSASSGGEQFF.

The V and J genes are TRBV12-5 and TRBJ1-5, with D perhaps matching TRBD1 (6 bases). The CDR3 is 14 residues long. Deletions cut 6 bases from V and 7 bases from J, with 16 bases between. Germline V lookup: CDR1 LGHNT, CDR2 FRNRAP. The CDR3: CASGYNRDRQPQHF. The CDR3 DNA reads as TGTGCTAGTGGATATAACAGGGATCGACAGCCCCAGCATTTT.

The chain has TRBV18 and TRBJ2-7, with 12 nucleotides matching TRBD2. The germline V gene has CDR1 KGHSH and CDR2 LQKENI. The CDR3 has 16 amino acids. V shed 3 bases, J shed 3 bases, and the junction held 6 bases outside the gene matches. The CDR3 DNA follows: TGTGCCAGCTCACCTAGACTAGCGGGGGTGATCTACGAGCAGTACTTC. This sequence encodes CASSPRLAGVIYEQYF.

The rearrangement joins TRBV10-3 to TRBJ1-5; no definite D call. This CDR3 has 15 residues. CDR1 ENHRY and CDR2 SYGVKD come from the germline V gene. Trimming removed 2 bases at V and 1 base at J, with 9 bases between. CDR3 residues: CAISEEGGSNQPQHF. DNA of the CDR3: TGTGCCATCAGTGAGGAGGGAGGGAGCAATCAGCCCCAGCATTTT.

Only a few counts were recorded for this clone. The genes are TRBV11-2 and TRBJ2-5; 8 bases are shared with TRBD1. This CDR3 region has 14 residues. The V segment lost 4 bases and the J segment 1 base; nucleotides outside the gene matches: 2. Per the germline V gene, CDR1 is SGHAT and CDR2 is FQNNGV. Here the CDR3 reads CASSSGQAQETQYF. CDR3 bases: TGTGCCAGCAGCTCGGGACAGGCCCAAGAGACCCAGTACTTC.

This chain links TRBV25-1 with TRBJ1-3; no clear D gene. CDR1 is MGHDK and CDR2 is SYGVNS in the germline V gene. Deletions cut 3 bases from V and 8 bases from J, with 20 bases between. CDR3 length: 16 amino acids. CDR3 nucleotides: TGTGCCAGCAGTGACCCCACGGGGTACAAAGCGGACACCATATATTTT. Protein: CASSDPTGYKADTIYF.

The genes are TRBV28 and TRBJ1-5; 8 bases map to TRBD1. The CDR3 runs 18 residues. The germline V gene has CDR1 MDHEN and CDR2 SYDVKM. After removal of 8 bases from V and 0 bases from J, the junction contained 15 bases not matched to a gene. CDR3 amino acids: CASGEKKQGGDSNQPQHF. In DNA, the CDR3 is TGTGCCAGCGGGGAAAAGAAACAGGGGGGGGATAGCAATCAGCCCCAGCATTTT.

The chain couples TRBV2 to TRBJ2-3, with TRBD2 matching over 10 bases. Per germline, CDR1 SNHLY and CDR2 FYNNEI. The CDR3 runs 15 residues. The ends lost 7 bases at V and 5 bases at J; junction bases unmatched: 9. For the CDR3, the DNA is TGTGCCAGCAAAGGTAGCGGGGGGTGGCGAGATACGCAGTATTTT. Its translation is CASKGSGGWRDTQYF. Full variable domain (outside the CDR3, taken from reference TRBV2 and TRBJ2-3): EPEVTQTPSHQVTQMGQEVILRCVPISNHLYFYWYRQILGQKVEFLVSFYNNEISEKSEIFDDQFSVERPDGSNFTLKIRSTKLEDSAMYFCASKGSGGWRDTQYFGPGTRLTVL.

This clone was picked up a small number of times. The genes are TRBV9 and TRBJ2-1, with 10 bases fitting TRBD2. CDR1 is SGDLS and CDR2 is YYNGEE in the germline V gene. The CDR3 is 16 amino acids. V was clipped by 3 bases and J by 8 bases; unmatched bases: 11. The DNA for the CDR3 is TGTGCCAGCAGCGGACGATCGGGGACTAGCGCTTATGAGCAGTTCTTC. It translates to CASSGRSGTSAYEQFF.

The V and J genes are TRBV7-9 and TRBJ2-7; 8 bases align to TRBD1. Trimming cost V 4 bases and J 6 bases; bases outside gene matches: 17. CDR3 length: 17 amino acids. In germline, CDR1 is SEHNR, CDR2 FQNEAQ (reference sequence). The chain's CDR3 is CASSYNPTTGVRREQYF. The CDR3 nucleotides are TGTGCCAGCAGCTATAACCCTACGACAGGGGTGAGGCGCGAGCAGTACTTC.

CDR3 amino acids: CASSLGQGETQYF. CDR3 DNA: TGTGCCAGCAGCTTAGGACAGGGGGAGACCCAGTACTTC. The rearrangement joins TRBV11-1 to TRBJ2-5, with TRBD1 matching 8 bases. The junction had 0 bases not matched to a gene; V was cut back by 1 base and J by 5 bases. Per germline, CDR1 SGHAT and CDR2 FQDESV (reference sequence). The CDR3 spans 13 residues.

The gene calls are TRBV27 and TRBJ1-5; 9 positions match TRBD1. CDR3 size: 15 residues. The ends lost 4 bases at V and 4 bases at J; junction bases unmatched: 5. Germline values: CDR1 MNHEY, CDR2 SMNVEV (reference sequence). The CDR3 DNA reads TGTGCCAGCAGTTCTACAGGGGGCGGGAATCAGCCCCAGCATTTT. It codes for CASSSTGGGNQPQHF.

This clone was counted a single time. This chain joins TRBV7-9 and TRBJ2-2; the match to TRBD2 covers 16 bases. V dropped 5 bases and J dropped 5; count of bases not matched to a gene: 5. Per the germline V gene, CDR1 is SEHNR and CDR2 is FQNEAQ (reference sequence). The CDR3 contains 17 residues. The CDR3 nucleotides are TGTGCCAGCAGCGGGGGACTAGCGGGGGGGCATACCGGGGAGCTGTTTTTT. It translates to CASSGGLAGGHTGELFF.

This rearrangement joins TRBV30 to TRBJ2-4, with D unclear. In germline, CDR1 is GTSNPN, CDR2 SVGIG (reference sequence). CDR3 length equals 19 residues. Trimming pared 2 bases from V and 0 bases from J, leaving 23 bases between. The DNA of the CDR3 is TGTGCCTGGAGTAACCCGACCCTAAGGCACCGACTAGCCAAAAACATTCAGTACTTC. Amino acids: CAWSNPTLRHRLAKNIQYF.

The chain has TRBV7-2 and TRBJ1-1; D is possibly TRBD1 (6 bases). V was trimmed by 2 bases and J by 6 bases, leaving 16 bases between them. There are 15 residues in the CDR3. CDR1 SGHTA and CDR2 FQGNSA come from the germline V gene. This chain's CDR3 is CASSLTTTGQAEAFF. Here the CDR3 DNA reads TGTGCCAGCAGCTTAACTACGACAGGTCAGGCTGAAGCTTTCTTT.

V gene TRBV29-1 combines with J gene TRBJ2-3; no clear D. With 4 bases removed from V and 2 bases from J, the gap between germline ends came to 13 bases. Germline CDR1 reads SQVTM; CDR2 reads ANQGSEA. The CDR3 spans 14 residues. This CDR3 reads CSVVWRQNTDTQYF. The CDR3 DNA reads TGCAGCGTTGTATGGCGGCAGAACACAGATACGCAGTATTTT.

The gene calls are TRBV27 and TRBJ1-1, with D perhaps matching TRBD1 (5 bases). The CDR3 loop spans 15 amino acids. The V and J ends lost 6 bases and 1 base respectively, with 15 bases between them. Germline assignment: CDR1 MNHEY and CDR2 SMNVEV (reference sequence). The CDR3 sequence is CASRPVGHQNTEAFF. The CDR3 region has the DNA TGTGCCAGCAGACCCGTCGGACACCAGAACACTGAAGCTTTCTTT.

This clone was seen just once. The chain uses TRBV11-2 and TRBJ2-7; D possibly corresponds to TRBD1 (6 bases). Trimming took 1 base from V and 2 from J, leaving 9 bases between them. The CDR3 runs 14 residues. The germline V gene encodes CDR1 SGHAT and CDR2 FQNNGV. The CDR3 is CASSLGQAAYEQYF. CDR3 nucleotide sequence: TGTGCCAGCAGCTTAGGACAGGCCGCCTACGAGCAGTACTTC.

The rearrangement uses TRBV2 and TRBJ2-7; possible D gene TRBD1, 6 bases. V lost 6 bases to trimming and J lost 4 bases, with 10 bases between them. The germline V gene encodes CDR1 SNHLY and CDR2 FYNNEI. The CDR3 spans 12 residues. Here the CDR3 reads CASSAQGYEQYF. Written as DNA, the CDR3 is TGTGCCAGCAGCGCACAGGGTTACGAGCAGTACTTC.

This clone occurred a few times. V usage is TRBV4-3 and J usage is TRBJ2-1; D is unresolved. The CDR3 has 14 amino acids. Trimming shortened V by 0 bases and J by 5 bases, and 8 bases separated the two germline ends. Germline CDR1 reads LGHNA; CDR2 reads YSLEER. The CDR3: CASSQERHHNEQFF. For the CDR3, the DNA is TGCGCCAGCAGCCAAGAGCGTCACCACAATGAGCAGTTCTTC.

The CDR3 region has the DNA TGTGCCAGCAGCTTGCCCCCGGGCGGGGGGCCCTACGAGCAGTACTTC. This gives the protein CASSLPPGGGPYEQYF. The rearrangement joins TRBV5-8 to TRBJ2-7, with TRBD2 matching over 8 bases. Germline values: CDR1 SGHTS, CDR2 YDEGEE. The CDR3 extends over 16 amino acids. Trimming at V came to 1 base and at J to 2 bases, leaving 8 bases not matched to a gene. Combining the CDR3 with reference TRBV5-8 and TRBJ2-7 gives the whole variable domain EAGVTQSPTHLIKTRGQQATLRCSPISGHTSVYWYQQALGLGLQFLLWYDEGEERNRGNFPPRFSGRQFPNYSSELNVNALELEDSALYLCASSLPPGGGPYEQYFGPGTRLTVT.